The TCR beta chain described here comes from a study of T-cell reconstitution after alpha-beta-depleted transplantation in children. Study outcomes and limitations: Several hundred graft clones that had expanded were reportedly the source of alpha-beta T cells about two months after transplant. High day-60 TCRbeta diversity in some patients came from surviving recipient T cells and thymic progenitors.

Germline V gene data show CDR1 as LNHNV and CDR2 as YYDKDF (reference sequence). This CDR3 has 14 amino acids. The trim removed 5 bases at V and 2 bases at J, leaving 6 bases unmatched. There are many counts of this clonotype. Its antigen is unknown. For TCRbeta, the library was prepared with unique molecular identifiers. Each CDR3 protein gets one entry after TCRdb re-called the PCR reads with MiXCR. The table shows over 150,000 distinct CDR3 sequences, with approximately 6.9% occurring only once. The chain is built from TRBV15 and TRBJ2-7, with 7 bases aligning to TRBD1. This receptor was identified in a boy younger than 10 with acute lymphoblastic leukemia, due to receive a stem cell transplant. Sequencing used PBMCs, obtained before TCRalphabeta/CD19-depleted stem cell transplant. CDR3 sequence reads: CATSVRDSAYEQYF. The CDR3 DNA reads TGTGCCACCAGCGTCCGGGACAGCGCCTACGAGCAGTACTTC.